This T cell receptor (beta chain) was profiled in a study of identical twins. This clonotype occurred many times. Its antigen is currently unknown. Broader study findings: Within monozygotic twins, out-of-frame TCR alpha sharing was underestimated by the models. While abundant cord blood beta clonotypes carried fewer insertions, memory repertoires showed no such pattern. In beta out-of-frame sequences, the excess sharing between twins was weaker.

CDR1 is SQVTM, CDR2 ANQGSEA, per germline. This CDR3 is 14 amino acids long. V was shortened by 4 bases and J by 0 bases, with 10 bases between the two germline ends. From the 5' RACE reads, TCRdb called clonotypes with MiXCR, one entry per CDR3 protein. Counted here are a few hundred thousand distinct CDR3 sequences, around 20% occurring once; the ten biggest clones make up roughly 12%. The origin of this receptor is a man aged 50 to 60 in good health. This chain links TRBV29-1 with TRBJ2-1; D is perhaps TRBD2 (6 bases). The sequencing input was naive T cells sorted from blood. CDR3 sequence: CSVGGLSSYNEQFF. CDR3 DNA sequence: TGCAGCGTTGGGGGACTCAGCTCCTACAATGAGCAGTTCTTC.